This TCR beta chain came from a study of T cell responses to AZD1222 COVID-19 vaccine. Findings and caveats of the study: Baseline serostatus was positive in only six AZD1222 recipients. White British donors predominated, females outnumbered males, and clonal diversity was possibly underestimated.

The assay was immunoSEQ multiplex PCR, and TCRdb's table has in-frame clones only and misses some. Found here are 130,000 or so clones, approximately 90% of them singletons; the top ten hold around 24%. Details on this clone: Antigen unknown.

Germline lookup yields CDR1 MGHDK and CDR2 SYGVNS. V was shortened by 3 bases and J by 0 bases, with 9 bases between the two germline ends. The CDR3 runs 15 residues. The V gene is TRBV25-1, the J gene TRBJ1-5; no firm D call. The starting material was peripheral blood, obtained on day 0 of AZD1222 vaccination. This receptor was taken from an adult in good health. The CDR3 sequence is CASSDTGDSNQPQHF. CDR3 nucleotide sequence: TGTGCCAGCAGTGATACCGGAGATAGCAATCAGCCCCAGCATTTT.